This passage covers 7 T cell receptor beta chains from one sample sequenced in a study of response to subunit inactivated influenza vaccine. TCRdb reanalysed the RT-PCR reads using MiXCR and keeps one entry per CDR3 protein. The sample shows 500,000 or so distinct CDR3 sequences, approximately 15% of them seen only once. Material: CD4+ T cells sorted from PBMCs, obtained less than 30 months after vaccination. These receptors came from a man between 50 and 70 years old who received an inactivated influenza vaccine.

This clonotype was counted many times. This chain joins TRBV27 and TRBJ2-7; no clear D gene. This CDR3 spans 14 amino acids. The V end was cut by 5 bases, the J end by 3 bases, with 14 bases between. Germline values: CDR1 MNHEY, CDR2 SMNVEV (reference sequence). CDR3 sequence reads: CASSDFGRDYEQYF. DNA for the CDR3: TGTGCCAGCAGTGACTTCGGTAGGGACTACGAGCAGTACTTC.

The J gene is TRBJ2-2, the V gene TRBV6-5; D is undetermined. The CDR3 has 13 residues. Trimming pared 2 bases from V and 6 bases from J, leaving 7 bases between. Per the germline V gene, CDR1 is MNHEY and CDR2 is SVGAGI. The CDR3 coding sequence is TGTGCCAGCAGTTACGACGGCGCCGGGGAGCTGTTTTTT. Its protein is CASSYDGAGELFF.

The gene calls are TRBV28 and TRBJ2-6; D might be TRBD2 (5 bases). Per germline, CDR1 MDHEN and CDR2 SYDVKM. Deletions cut 7 bases from V and 2 bases from J, with 12 bases between. There are 15 residues in the CDR3. CDR3 DNA sequence: TGTGCCAGCACCCTTCCCGGGGCTGGGGCCAACGTCCTGACTTTC. Amino acid sequence: CASTLPGAGANVLTF. Looking up the rest from reference TRBV28 and TRBJ2-6 gives the full variable domain: DVKVTQSSRYLVKRTGEKVFLECVQDMDHENMFWYRQDPGLGLRLIYFSYDVKMKEKGDIPEGYSVSREKKERFSLILESASTNQTSMYLCASTLPGAGANVLTFGAGSRLTVL.

The chain joins TRBV4-1 to TRBJ2-6, with 7 bases lining up with TRBD2. The V gene end was trimmed by 4 bases and the J gene end by 0 bases; junction bases not matched to a gene: 3. This CDR3 region has 16 residues. CDR1 and CDR2 from the germline V gene are MGHRA and YSYEKL. CDR3 sequence (DNA): TGCGCCAGCAGCCCCAGACTAGCCTCTGGGGCCAACGTCCTGACTTTC. This codes for CASSPRLASGANVLTF.

In this sample, this clonotype turned up a few times. V usage is TRBV5-1 and J usage is TRBJ2-1; D gene ambiguous. The CDR3 runs to 12 residues. Trimming took 3 bases from V and 5 from J, leaving 6 bases between them. Germline CDR1 reads SGHRS; CDR2 reads YFSETQ. The CDR3: CASSSGHNEQFF. CDR3 bases: TGCGCCAGCAGCTCCGGACACAATGAGCAGTTCTTC.

This clonotype appeared a few times. This chain joins TRBV29-1 and TRBJ2-5; no definite D call. The CDR3 contains 13 residues. The V end was cut by 4 bases, the J end by 4 bases, with 13 bases between. Per germline, CDR1 SQVTM and CDR2 ANQGSEA. CDR3 amino acids: CSVVPIGTETQYF. For the CDR3, the DNA is TGCAGCGTTGTTCCGATAGGCACAGAGACCCAGTACTTC.

The chain recombines TRBV3-1 with TRBJ1-2, with a weak D call TRBD1 (6 bases). In germline, CDR1 is LGHDT, CDR2 YNNKEL (reference sequence). The V and J ends lost 4 bases and 2 bases respectively, with 14 bases between them. CDR3 length: 15 amino acids. CDR3 bases: TGTGCCAGCAGCCCATCGGGACACAAGAACTATGGCTACACCTTC. This codes for CASSPSGHKNYGYTF.